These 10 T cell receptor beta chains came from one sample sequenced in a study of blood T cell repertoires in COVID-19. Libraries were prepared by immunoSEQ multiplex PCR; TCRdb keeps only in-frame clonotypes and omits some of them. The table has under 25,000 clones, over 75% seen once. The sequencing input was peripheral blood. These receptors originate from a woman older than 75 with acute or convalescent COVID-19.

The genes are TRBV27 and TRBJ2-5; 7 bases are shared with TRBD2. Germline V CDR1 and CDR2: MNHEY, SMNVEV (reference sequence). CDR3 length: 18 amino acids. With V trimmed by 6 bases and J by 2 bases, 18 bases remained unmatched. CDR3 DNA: TGTGCCAGCAGCCAGACCCCTCCCCAGCGGGGCGAACAAGAGACCCAGTACTTC. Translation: CASSQTPPQRGEQETQYF.

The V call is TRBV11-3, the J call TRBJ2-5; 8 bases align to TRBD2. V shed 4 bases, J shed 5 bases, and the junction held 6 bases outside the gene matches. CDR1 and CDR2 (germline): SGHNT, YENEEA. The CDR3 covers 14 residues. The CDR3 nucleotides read TGTGCCAGCAGCTCAGCGGGAGTAGTGGAGACCCAGTACTTC. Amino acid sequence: CASSSAGVVETQYF.

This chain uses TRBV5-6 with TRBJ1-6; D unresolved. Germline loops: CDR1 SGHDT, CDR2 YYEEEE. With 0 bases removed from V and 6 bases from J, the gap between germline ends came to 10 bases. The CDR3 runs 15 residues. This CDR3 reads CASSLGLETNSPLHF. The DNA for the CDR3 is TGTGCCAGCAGCTTGGGGTTGGAGACTAATTCACCCCTCCACTTT.

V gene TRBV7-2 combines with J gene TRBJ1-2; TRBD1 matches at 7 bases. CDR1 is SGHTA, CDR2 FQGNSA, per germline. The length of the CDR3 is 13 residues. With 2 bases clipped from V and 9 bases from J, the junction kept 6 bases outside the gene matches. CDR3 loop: CASSLRQGGSYTF. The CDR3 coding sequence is TGTGCCAGCAGCTTAAGACAGGGTGGCAGCTACACCTTC.

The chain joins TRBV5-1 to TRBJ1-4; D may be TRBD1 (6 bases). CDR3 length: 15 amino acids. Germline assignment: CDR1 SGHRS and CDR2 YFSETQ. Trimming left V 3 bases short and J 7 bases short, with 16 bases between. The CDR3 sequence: CASSSDGGGGEKLFF. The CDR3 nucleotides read TGCGCCAGCAGCTCCGACGGAGGGGGGGGTGAAAAACTGTTTTTT.

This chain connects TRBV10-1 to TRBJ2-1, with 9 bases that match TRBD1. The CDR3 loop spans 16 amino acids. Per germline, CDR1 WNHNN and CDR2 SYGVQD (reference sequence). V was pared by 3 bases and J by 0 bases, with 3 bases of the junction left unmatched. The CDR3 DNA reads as TGCGCCAGCAGTGATTCGGGACAGGGCTCCTACAATGAGCAGTTCTTC. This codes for CASSDSGQGSYNEQFF.

The CDR3 coding sequence is TGTGCCAGCAGTCCGACGGGAGCAGGGACCCAGTACTTC. Protein sequence: CASSPTGAGTQYF. The chain combines TRBV6-6 with TRBJ2-5; the D gene is possibly TRBD2 (6 bases). Germline-derived CDR1 and CDR2 are MNHNY and SVGAGI (reference sequence). CDR3 size: 13 residues. Trimming left V 5 bases short and J 7 bases short, with 14 bases between.

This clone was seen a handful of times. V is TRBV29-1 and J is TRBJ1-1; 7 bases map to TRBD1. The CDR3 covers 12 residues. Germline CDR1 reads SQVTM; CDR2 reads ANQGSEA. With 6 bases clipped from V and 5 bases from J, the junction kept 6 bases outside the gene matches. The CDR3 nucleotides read TGCAGCGTCCCCCTGACAGGGACTGAAGCTTTCTTT. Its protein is CSVPLTGTEAFF.

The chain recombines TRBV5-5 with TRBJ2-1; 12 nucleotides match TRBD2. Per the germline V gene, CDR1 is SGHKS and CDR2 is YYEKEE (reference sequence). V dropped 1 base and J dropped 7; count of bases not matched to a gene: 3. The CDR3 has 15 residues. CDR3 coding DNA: TGTGCCAGCAGCTTGTTGGGACTAGCGGGTAATGAGCAGTTCTTC. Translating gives CASSLLGLAGNEQFF.

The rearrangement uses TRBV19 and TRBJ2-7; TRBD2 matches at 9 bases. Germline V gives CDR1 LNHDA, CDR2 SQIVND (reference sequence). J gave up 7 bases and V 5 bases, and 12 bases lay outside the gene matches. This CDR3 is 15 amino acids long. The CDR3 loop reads CASSSRAGGAGEQYF. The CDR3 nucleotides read TGTGCCAGTAGTTCTCGAGCGGGGGGAGCGGGGGAGCAGTACTTC.